This TCR beta chain was obtained from a study of regulatory T cells in long-lasting Graves disease. Trimming stripped 6 bases from V and 0 bases from J, with 8 bases between. This CDR3 region has 13 residues. This clonotype came up many times. Arm-PCR of CDR3 regions and iRepertoire HTBI primers were the basis on which TCR beta libraries were built. One entry per CDR3 protein results from TCRdb running MiXCR on the multiplex PCR reads. The data contain some 560,000 distinct CDR3 sequences, roughly 16% of them singletons. Stated time point: newly diagnosed GD, antithyroid drugs for less than 3 months. From PBMCs, RNA was extracted and then used to make the TCR library. The same data also contributed to another study, on T cells in Graves' hyperthyroidism and ophthalmopathy. From that report: Hyperthyroidism had been newly diagnosed in patients aged 18 to 65, and its duration was under 2 months. Also found in blood were most expanded thyroid clonotypes above 0.001.

The TCR was taken from a woman in her forties or fifties with Graves disease. This specimen was peripheral blood mononuclear cells (PBMCs), taken at new diagnosis, from a patient treated with antithyroid drugs. The chain employs TRBV12-3 or TRBV12-4 and TRBJ1-1, with D unclear. The CDR3 DNA follows: TGTGCCAGCAGCTTATCCTTGAACACTGAAGCTTTCTTT. This encodes CASSLSLNTEAFF.